This TCR beta chain was documented in a study of OX40 agonist ivuxolimab in advanced cancers. Looking at the study overall: Ivuxolimab was a fully human IgG2 agonistic monoclonal antibody targeting the costimulatory receptor OX40 (CD134). Intravenous ivuxolimab was administered to patients every 2 weeks at six dose levels: 0.01, 0.1, 0.3, 1.5, 3 and 10 mg/kg. Of the 52 patients in dose escalation, around 20 had hepatocellular carcinoma, about 15 had melanoma, 9 had renal cell carcinoma and 9 had head and neck cancer. In the dose-escalation cohort, over 65% of patients were male, and the mean age was roughly 60 years, with a range of about 23 to 90. Prior anti-PD-1, anti-PD-L1 or anti-CTLA-4 therapy was permitted, and approximately 40% of dose-escalation patients had received checkpoint inhibitors. Partial responses were achieved by three dose-escalation patients, of whom one had hepatocellular carcinoma and two had cutaneous melanoma. The purpose of peripheral TCRbeta sequencing was to test whether ivuxolimab changed TCR sequence diversity and led to clonal T-cell expansion. The paper covers the monotherapy dose-escalation part of the phase I ivuxolimab trial, which included N of about 50 patients.

Turning to this clone: Its antigen specificity is not known. No much larger clone is present one base from it, and per-base qualities are unavailable.

Results and caveats for the whole study, not just this receptor: On average, CD8+ T cells showed more expanded clones than CD4+ T cells after ivuxolimab. Low levels of normalized T-cell clonal expansion were also seen in some nonresponding patients. Which antigens the clonally expanded peripheral T cells were specific for was not determined. At doses of 0.1 to 3.0 mg/kg, clonal expansion of both CD4+ and CD8+ T cells in blood was seen between baseline and week 6. In partial responders in the 0.1-3.0 mg/kg groups, normalized peripheral clonal expansion was found to be among the lowest, especially among CD8+ T cells.

For sequencing of the TCRbeta CDR3 region, genomic DNA was extracted from the sorted cells. TCRbeta CDR3 regions were sequenced using the immunoSEQ Assay. The table comes from immuneACCESS by way of TCRdb, which keeps in-frame sequences with V and J called. Part of the clones is missing from these tables; in studies checked, under half for an unresolved V gene and the rest for unknown reasons. The sample has 40,000 to 45,000 clones on record, around 84% of them singletons. The top ten hold just over 20% of the sample. Patients with autoimmune disease history or receiving systemic immunosuppression were excluded from the trial. Peripheral blood for TCR sequencing was collected from all dose cohorts at baseline, on cycle 4 day 1, and on cycle 7 day 1. The samples were taken from a phase I, first-in-human, multicenter, open-label dose-escalation trial of ivuxolimab. Adults with locally advanced or metastatic melanoma, renal cell carcinoma, hepatocellular carcinoma or head and neck squamous cell carcinoma were enrolled in the trial. CD4+ and CD8+ T cells were sorted separately from peripheral blood before TCR sequencing.

V lost 4 bases and J lost 6 bases; the stretch between them is 9 bases long. CDR1 and CDR2, per the germline V gene, are SGHAT and FQNNGV. From cysteine to phenylalanine, the CDR3 is 12 amino acids long. Of the read, only the CDR3 DNA is kept; its 36 bases are in frame from base 1. The sample consisted of CD4+ or CD8+ T cells sorted from blood, taken in a trial of the OX40 agonist ivuxolimab. The source of this sequence is an adult with an advanced solid tumor such as melanoma, head and neck, liver or kidney cancer. Recombination connected TRBV11-2 to TRBJ1-2; the D gene is not confidently resolved. At the DNA level, the sequence is TGTGCCAGCAGCTCGAGTCCTAATGGCTACACCTTC. Its protein reads: CASSSSPNGYTF.